The rows below give T cell receptor beta chains drawn from one sample of a study of T cells after yellow fever vaccination. Each CDR3 protein is one row after TCRdb ran MiXCR on the 5' RACE reads. This sample yields roughly 170,000 distinct CDR3 sequences, of which about a tenth are seen a single time; about a third belongs to the top ten. The material was CD8+ T cells sorted from PBMCs, obtained 45 days after the yellow fever booster vaccination. These receptors were taken from a man aged 18 to 30 who received the YFV17D yellow fever vaccine. CDR3s include the opening cysteine and the closing phenylalanine or tryptophan. Fields, in order: V gene, J gene, clone size, D gene, CDR3 protein, CDR3 DNA. D genes are given only for firm matches. Not all rows give a size; the values are once, few, many and, for expanded clones, a class.

V gene: TRBV2; J gene: TRBJ1-1; clone size: -; D gene: -; CDR3 protein: CASSRPYTSTEAFF; CDR3 DNA: TGTGCCAGCAGTAGACCGTACACCTCCACTGAAGCTTTCTTT
V gene: TRBV27; J gene: TRBJ1-4; clone size: few; D gene: -; CDR3 protein: CASSIYSFGEKLFF; CDR3 DNA: TGTGCCAGCAGTATATACAGTTTCGGTGAAAAACTGTTTTTT
V gene: TRBV5-1; J gene: TRBJ2-5; clone size: -; D gene: -; CDR3 protein: CASSYPRGQETQYF; CDR3 DNA: TGCGCCAGCAGCTACCCCCGGGGGCAAGAGACCCAGTACTTC
V gene: TRBV10-3; J gene: TRBJ1-4; clone size: few; D gene: -; CDR3 protein: CAIPVGATNEKLFF; CDR3 DNA: TGTGCCATCCCCGTGGGAGCAACTAATGAAAAACTGTTTTTT
V gene: TRBV4-1; J gene: TRBJ1-5; clone size: few; D gene: -; CDR3 protein: CASSLIRSSNQPQHF; CDR3 DNA: TGCGCCAGCAGCCTCATACGGAGTAGCAATCAGCCCCAGCATTTT
V gene: TRBV4-1; J gene: TRBJ2-3; clone size: -; D gene: -; CDR3 protein: CACLGRDTDTPYF; CDR3 DNA: TGCGCCTGCCTGGGACGGGACACAGATACGCCGTATTTT
V gene: TRBV7-8; J gene: TRBJ2-5; clone size: few; D gene: -; CDR3 protein: CASSLVAEGQETQYF; CDR3 DNA: TGTGCCAGCAGCTTAGTTGCGGAGGGCCAGGAGACCCAGTACTTC
V gene: TRBV6-5; J gene: TRBJ2-2; clone size: -; D gene: -; CDR3 protein: CASSYSAGEVSGELFF; CDR3 DNA: TGTGCCAGCAGTTACTCCGCAGGGGAAGTCTCCGGGGAGCTGTTTTTT
V gene: TRBV5-6; J gene: TRBJ2-1; clone size: few; D gene: -; CDR3 protein: CASSPGGDEQFF; CDR3 DNA: TGTGCCAGCAGCCCCGGCGGGGATGAGCAGTTCTTC
V gene: TRBV7-9; J gene: TRBJ1-1; clone size: -; D gene: -; CDR3 protein: CASSSSFNTEAFF; CDR3 DNA: TGTGCCAGCAGCTCTTCGTTTAACACTGAAGCTTTCTTT
V gene: TRBV5-1; J gene: TRBJ2-1; clone size: few; D gene: -; CDR3 protein: CASSLAGTNEQFF; CDR3 DNA: TGCGCCAGCAGCTTGGCAGGTACGAATGAGCAGTTCTTC
V gene: TRBV29-1; J gene: TRBJ1-4; clone size: -; D gene: -; CDR3 protein: CSVEGLDRGTNEKLFF; CDR3 DNA: TGCAGCGTTGAAGGGTTGGATCGCGGGACCAATGAAAAACTGTTTTTT
V gene: TRBV29-1; J gene: TRBJ1-2; clone size: few; D gene: -; CDR3 protein: CSGETTRGYTF; CDR3 DNA: TGCAGCGGTGAGACCACTCGGGGCTACACCTTC
V gene: TRBV27; J gene: TRBJ1-2; clone size: -; D gene: -; CDR3 protein: CASSLRQGYGYTF; CDR3 DNA: TGTGCCAGCAGTTTACGGCAGGGCTATGGCTACACCTTC
V gene: TRBV4-1; J gene: TRBJ2-7; clone size: many; D gene: -; CDR3 protein: CASSQGGSYEQYF; CDR3 DNA: TGCGCCAGCAGCCAAGGGGGATCCTACGAGCAGTACTTC
V gene: TRBV11-2; J gene: TRBJ2-2; clone size: -; D gene: TRBD1; CDR3 protein: CASSQRGRITGELFF; CDR3 DNA: TGTGCCAGCAGCCAAAGGGGGCGCATCACCGGGGAGCTGTTTTTT
V gene: TRBV7-9; J gene: TRBJ2-3; clone size: -; D gene: -; CDR3 protein: CASRDFNIVGDTQYF; CDR3 DNA: TGTGCCAGCAGGGACTTTAACATCGTGGGGGATACGCAGTATTTT
V gene: TRBV6-4; J gene: TRBJ1-2; clone size: -; D gene: -; CDR3 protein: CASSDNANYGYTF; CDR3 DNA: TGTGCCAGCAGTGACAACGCTAACTATGGCTACACCTTC
V gene: TRBV27; J gene: TRBJ1-5; clone size: -; D gene: TRBD1; CDR3 protein: CASSLWGTGRNQPQHF; CDR3 DNA: TGTGCCAGCAGTTTGTGGGGGACAGGCCGCAATCAGCCCCAGCATTTT
V gene: TRBV7-2; J gene: TRBJ2-1; clone size: -; D gene: -; CDR3 protein: CASSLEGPPSSYNEQFF; CDR3 DNA: TGTGCCAGCAGCTTAGAGGGGCCACCTAGCTCCTACAATGAGCAGTTCTTC
V gene: TRBV25-1; J gene: TRBJ1-3; clone size: -; D gene: -; CDR3 protein: CASSLLGNTIYF; CDR3 DNA: TGTGCCAGCAGTCTGTTAGGAAACACCATATATTTT
V gene: TRBV27; J gene: TRBJ1-5; clone size: few; D gene: -; CDR3 protein: CASSLLGGGGNQPQHF; CDR3 DNA: TGTGCCAGCAGTTTATTAGGGGGTGGTGGCAATCAGCCCCAGCATTTT
V gene: TRBV4-1; J gene: TRBJ2-1; clone size: few; D gene: -; CDR3 protein: CASTGDSYNEQFF; CDR3 DNA: TGCGCCAGCACGGGGGACTCCTACAATGAGCAGTTCTTC
V gene: TRBV29-1; J gene: TRBJ1-2; clone size: -; D gene: -; CDR3 protein: CSVGGTFTGPSGYTF; CDR3 DNA: TGCAGCGTTGGTGGAACCTTCACCGGGCCCAGCGGCTACACCTTC
V gene: TRBV3-1; J gene: TRBJ1-3; clone size: -; D gene: TRBD1; CDR3 protein: CASSQEKLSDRGNTIYF; CDR3 DNA: TGTGCCAGCAGCCAAGAGAAGCTTTCGGACAGGGGAAACACCATATATTTT
V gene: TRBV6-5; J gene: TRBJ2-3; clone size: few; D gene: -; CDR3 protein: CATSNGVWSDTQYF; CDR3 DNA: TGTGCCACCTCTAACGGGGTCTGGTCAGATACGCAGTATTTT
V gene: TRBV7-2; J gene: TRBJ1-2; clone size: -; D gene: TRBD1; CDR3 protein: CASSILQGSYGYTF; CDR3 DNA: TGTGCCAGCAGCATATTACAGGGGAGCTATGGCTACACCTTC
V gene: TRBV3-1; J gene: TRBJ2-3; clone size: few; D gene: -; CDR3 protein: CASSQMTPYTDTQYF; CDR3 DNA: TGTGCCAGCAGCCAAATGACGCCTTACACAGATACGCAGTATTTT
V gene: TRBV5-1; J gene: TRBJ2-3; clone size: many; D gene: -; CDR3 protein: CASSQDPGRSTDTQYF; CDR3 DNA: TGCGCCAGCAGTCAGGATCCGGGCAGGTCCACAGATACGCAGTATTTT
V gene: TRBV20-1; J gene: TRBJ1-2; clone size: once; D gene: TRBD1; CDR3 protein: CSASAGQGADGYTF; CDR3 DNA: TGCAGTGCTAGTGCCGGACAGGGGGCGGATGGCTACACCTTC
V gene: TRBV11-2; J gene: TRBJ1-3; clone size: -; D gene: -; CDR3 protein: CASSPRGRTSGNTIYF; CDR3 DNA: TGTGCCAGCAGCCCCCGTGGAAGAACCTCTGGAAACACCATATATTTT
V gene: TRBV15; J gene: TRBJ1-5; clone size: few; D gene: -; CDR3 protein: CATSRRGHLNQPQHF; CDR3 DNA: TGTGCCACCAGCAGACGGGGCCACCTCAACCAGCCCCAGCATTTT
V gene: TRBV6-8; J gene: TRBJ1-5; clone size: -; D gene: -; CDR3 protein: CASSYRLTEYSNQPQHF; CDR3 DNA: TGTGCCAGCAGTTATCGGTTGACGGAGTATAGCAATCAGCCCCAGCATTTT
V gene: TRBV7-9; J gene: TRBJ2-5; clone size: -; D gene: -; CDR3 protein: CASSLAGGLQETQYF; CDR3 DNA: TGTGCCAGCAGCTTAGCGGGGGGCCTACAAGAGACCCAGTACTTC
V gene: TRBV5-6; J gene: TRBJ2-3; clone size: -; D gene: -; CDR3 protein: CASSSIPPRADTQYF; CDR3 DNA: TGTGCCAGCAGCTCTATCCCACCCCGGGCAGATACGCAGTATTTT
V gene: TRBV6-5; J gene: TRBJ1-3; clone size: few; D gene: -; CDR3 protein: CASSAPGRQNTIYF; CDR3 DNA: TGTGCCAGCAGTGCTCCCGGACGTCAAAACACCATATATTTT
V gene: TRBV5-1; J gene: TRBJ2-3; clone size: few; D gene: TRBD1; CDR3 protein: CASSWRQGVISTDTQYF; CDR3 DNA: TGCGCCAGCAGCTGGAGACAGGGTGTGATTAGCACAGATACGCAGTATTTT
V gene: TRBV12-3/TRBV12-4; J gene: TRBJ2-2; clone size: many; D gene: -; CDR3 protein: CASSLRGVGTGELFF; CDR3 DNA: TGTGCCAGCAGTTTAAGGGGGGTTGGCACCGGGGAGCTGTTTTTT
V gene: TRBV7-9; J gene: TRBJ1-1; clone size: many; D gene: -; CDR3 protein: CASSSGPGVYAFF; CDR3 DNA: TGTGCCAGCAGCTCCGGACCAGGGGTTTACGCTTTCTTT
V gene: TRBV4-3; J gene: TRBJ2-6; clone size: few; D gene: -; CDR3 protein: CASSYPTGQSGYGANVLTF; CDR3 DNA: TGCGCCAGCAGCTATCCGACAGGTCAATCCGGGTATGGGGCCAACGTCCTGACTTTC